This T cell receptor beta chain was captured in a study of vaccination and CD4 T cells after COVID-19. Trimming removed 7 bases from V and 1 base from J, with 14 bases in between. Germline-derived CDR1 and CDR2 are SGHRS and YFSETQ. The CDR3 length is 14 residues. An Oncomine TCR Beta short-read assay was used to sequence the DNA from cultured CD4+ T cells. TCRdb reprocessed the PCR reads via MiXCR and lists one record per CDR3 protein. The data show roughly 15,000 distinct CDR3 sequences, with roughly 50% seen just once and more than 13% held by the top ten. The treatment here: 10-day PBMC culture with coronavirus spike peptide pools or control peptides (ViraFEST assay). This clonotype showed up just once. Its antigen is not identified.

Sequencing was carried out using CD4+ T cells from blood, cultured in vitro. The receptor was derived from a human donor who had recovered from COVID-19. The chain links TRBV5-1 to TRBJ1-1; D might be TRBD1 (6 bases). The CDR3 DNA sequence: TGCGCCAGCGGACCCGGGACAAGGAACACTGAAGCTTTCTTT. Translation: CASGPGTRNTEAFF.